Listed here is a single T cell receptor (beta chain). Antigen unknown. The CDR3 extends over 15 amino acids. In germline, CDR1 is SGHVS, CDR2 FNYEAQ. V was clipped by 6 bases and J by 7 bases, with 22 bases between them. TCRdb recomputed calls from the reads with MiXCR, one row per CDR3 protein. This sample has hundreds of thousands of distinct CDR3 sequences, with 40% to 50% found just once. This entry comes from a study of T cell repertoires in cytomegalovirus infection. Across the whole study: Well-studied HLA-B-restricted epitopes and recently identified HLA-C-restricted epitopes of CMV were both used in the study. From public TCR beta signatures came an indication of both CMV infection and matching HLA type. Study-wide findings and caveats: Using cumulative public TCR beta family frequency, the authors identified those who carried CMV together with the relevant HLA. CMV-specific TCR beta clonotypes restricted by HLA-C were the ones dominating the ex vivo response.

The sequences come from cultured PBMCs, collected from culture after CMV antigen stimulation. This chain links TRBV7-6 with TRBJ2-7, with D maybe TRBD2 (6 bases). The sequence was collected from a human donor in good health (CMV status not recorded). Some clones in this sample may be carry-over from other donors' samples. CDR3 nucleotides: TGTGCCAGCAGAGCCGGGACTCTCATGTCGGGAGAGCAGTACTTC. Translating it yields CASRAGTLMSGEQYF.